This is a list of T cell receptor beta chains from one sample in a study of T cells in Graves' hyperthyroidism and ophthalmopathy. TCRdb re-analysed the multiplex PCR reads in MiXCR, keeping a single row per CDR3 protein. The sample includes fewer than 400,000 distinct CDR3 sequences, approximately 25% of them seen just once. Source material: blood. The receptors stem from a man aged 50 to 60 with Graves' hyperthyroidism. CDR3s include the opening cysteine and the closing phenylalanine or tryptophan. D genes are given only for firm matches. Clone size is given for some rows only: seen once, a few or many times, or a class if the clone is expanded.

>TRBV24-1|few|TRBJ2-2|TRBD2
CATSDPPTSGANTGELFF
TGTGCCACCAGTGATCCACCGACTAGCGGGGCGAACACCGGGGAGCTGTTTTTT
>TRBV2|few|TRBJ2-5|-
CASSDNRDQETQYF
TGTGCCAGCAGTGATAACAGGGACCAAGAGACCCAGTACTTC
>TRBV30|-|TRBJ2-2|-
CAWSVGNTGELFF
TGTGCCTGGAGTGTGGGGAACACCGGGGAGCTGTTTTTT
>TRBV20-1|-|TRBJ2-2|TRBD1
CSARNGQGAPGELFF
TGCAGTGCTAGAAATGGACAGGGGGCGCCCGGGGAGCTGTTTTTT
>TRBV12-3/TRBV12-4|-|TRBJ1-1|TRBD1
CASSPGQGRAEAFF
TGTGCCAGCAGTCCAGGACAGGGAAGGGCTGAAGCTTTCTTT
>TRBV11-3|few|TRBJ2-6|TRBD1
CASSDRTGGISGANVLTF
TGTGCCAGCAGCGACCGGACAGGGGGAATCTCTGGGGCCAACGTCCTGACTTTC
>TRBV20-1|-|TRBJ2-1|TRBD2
CSARGLAGTREQFF
TGCAGTGCCCGTGGACTAGCGGGAACACGTGAGCAGTTCTTC
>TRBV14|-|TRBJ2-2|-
CASSQRTSTNTGELFF
TGTGCCAGCAGCCAACGGACGAGTACAAACACCGGGGAGCTGTTTTTT
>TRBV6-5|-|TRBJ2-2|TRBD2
CASSYSGLAGNTGELFF
TGTGCCAGCAGTTACTCCGGACTAGCGGGGAACACCGGGGAGCTGTTTTTT
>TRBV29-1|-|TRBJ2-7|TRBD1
CSVITRTGILGGSLYEQYF
TGCAGCGTCATTACCCGGACAGGGATTCTTGGGGGATCTCTTTACGAGCAGTACTTC
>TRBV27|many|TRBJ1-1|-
CASMRQDHTEAFF
TGTGCCAGCATGCGACAGGACCACACTGAAGCTTTCTTT
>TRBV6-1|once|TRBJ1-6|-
CASILYRSNSPLHF
TGTGCCAGCATATTATACAGGAGCAATTCACCCCTCCACTTT
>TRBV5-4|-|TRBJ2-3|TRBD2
CASSLGLAGGTSTDTQYF
TGTGCCAGCAGCTTGGGACTAGCGGGGGGAACTAGCACAGATACGCAGTATTTT
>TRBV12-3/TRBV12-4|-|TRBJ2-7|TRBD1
CASRETGDLHEQYF
TGTGCCAGCAGAGAGACAGGGGATCTCCACGAGCAGTACTTC
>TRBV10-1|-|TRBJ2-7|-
CASSDRGSHEQYF
TGCGCCAGCAGTGATCGGGGGAGCCACGAGCAGTACTTC
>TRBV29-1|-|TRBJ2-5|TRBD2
CSVWSSGLETQYF
TGCAGCGTTTGGTCTAGCGGGTTAGAGACCCAGTACTTC
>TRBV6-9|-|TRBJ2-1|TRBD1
CASVRDRGLDEQLF
TGTGCCTCAGTTAGGGACAGGGGTCTCGATGAGCAGCTCTTC
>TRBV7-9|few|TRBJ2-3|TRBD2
CASSALRGSYGTQYF
TGTGCCAGCAGCGCCCTACGCGGGAGTTATGGTACGCAGTATTTT
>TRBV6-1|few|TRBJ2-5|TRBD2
CASSYGGTPQETQYF
TGTGCCAGCAGTTACGGGGGGACTCCCCAAGAGACCCAGTACTTC
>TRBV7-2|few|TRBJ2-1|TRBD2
CASRPRSGRLNEQFF
TGTGCCAGCAGACCACGGAGCGGGAGGCTCAATGAGCAGTTCTTC
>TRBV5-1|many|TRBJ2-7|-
CASSSDSTFEQYF
TGCGCCAGCAGCTCAGACTCCACCTTCGAGCAGTACTTC
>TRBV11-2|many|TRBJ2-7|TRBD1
CASSPDRKAYEQYF
TGTGCCAGCAGCCCGGACAGGAAAGCCTACGAGCAGTACTTC
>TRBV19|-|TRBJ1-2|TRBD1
CASSISTGDGYTF
TGTGCCAGTAGTATCTCAACAGGGGATGGCTACACCTTC
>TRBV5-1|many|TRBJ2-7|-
CASSEEVGHEQYF
TGCGCCAGCAGCGAAGAGGTAGGCCACGAGCAGTACTTC
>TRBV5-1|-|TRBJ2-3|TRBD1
CASSYGGTGGYTDTQYF
TGCGCCAGCAGCTATGGCGGGACAGGGGGCTACACAGATACGCAGTATTTT
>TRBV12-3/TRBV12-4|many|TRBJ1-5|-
CASRRDVGQPQHF
TGTGCCAGCAGGAGGGACGTCGGTCAGCCCCAGCATTTT
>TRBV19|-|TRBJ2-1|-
CASSNHNEQFF
TGTGCCAGTAGTAATCACAATGAGCAGTTCTTC
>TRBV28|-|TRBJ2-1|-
CASRVEHNEQFF
TGTGCCAGCAGGGTTGAGCACAATGAGCAGTTCTTC
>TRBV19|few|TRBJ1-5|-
CASSIHGQGDQPQHF
TGTGCCAGTAGTATTCATGGGCAGGGTGATCAGCCCCAGCATTTT
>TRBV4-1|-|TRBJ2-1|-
CASSQEGNEQFF
TGCGCCAGCAGCCAAGAAGGCAATGAGCAGTTCTTC
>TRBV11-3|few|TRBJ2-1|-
CASSLDGRGDYNEQFF
TGTGCCAGCAGCTTAGACGGCCGCGGGGACTACAATGAGCAGTTCTTC
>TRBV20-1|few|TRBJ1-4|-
CSAKGVNNEKLFF
TGCAGTGCTAAAGGGGTTAATAATGAAAAACTGTTTTTT
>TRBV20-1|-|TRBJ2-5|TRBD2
CSARRFGLAGGLRKRETQYF
TGCAGTGCTAGGCGTTTCGGACTAGCGGGAGGGCTCCGCAAACGGGAGACCCAGTACTTC
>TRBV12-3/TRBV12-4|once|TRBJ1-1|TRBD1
CASSSSDRVGTEAFF
TGTGCCAGCAGCTCCTCTGACAGGGTGGGCACTGAAGCTTTCTTT
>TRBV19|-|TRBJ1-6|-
CASSIEAGENSPLHF
TGTGCCAGTAGTATAGAAGCAGGGGAAAATTCACCCCTCCACTTT
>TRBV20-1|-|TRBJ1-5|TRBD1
CSARPRDRVNQPQHF
TGCAGTGCTAGGCCCCGGGACAGGGTTAACCAGCCCCAGCATTTT
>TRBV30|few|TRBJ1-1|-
CAWSLGPGRIEAFF
TGTGCCTGGAGCCTAGGACCAGGGAGAATAGAAGCTTTCTTT
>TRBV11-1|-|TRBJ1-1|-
CASSLGGAPNTEAFF
TGTGCCAGCAGCTTAGGCGGGGCTCCAAACACTGAAGCTTTCTTT
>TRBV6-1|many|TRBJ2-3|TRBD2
CASGRLAGGDTQYF
TGTGCCAGCGGTCGACTAGCGGGGGGAGATACGCAGTATTTT
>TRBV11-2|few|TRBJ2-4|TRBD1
CASSADRGRVSIFTKNIQYF
TGTGCCAGCAGCGCAGACAGGGGGCGCGTTAGTATTTTTACCAAAAACATTCAGTACTTC
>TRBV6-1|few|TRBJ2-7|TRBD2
CASGLAGDYEQYF
TGTGCCAGTGGGTTAGCGGGAGACTACGAGCAGTACTTC
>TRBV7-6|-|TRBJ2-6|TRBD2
CASSLGSSGSLGANVLTF
TGTGCCAGCAGCTTAGGATCGAGCGGGAGTCTTGGGGCCAACGTCCTGACTTTC
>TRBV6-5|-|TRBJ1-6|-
CASSYEGSWNSPLHF
TGTGCCAGCAGTTACGAGGGGAGTTGGAATTCACCCCTCCACTTT
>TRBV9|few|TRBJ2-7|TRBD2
CASSDGTSGTEQYF
TGTGCCAGCAGCGACGGGACTAGCGGGACCGAGCAGTACTTC
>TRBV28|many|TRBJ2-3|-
CASSLPNTDTQYF
TGTGCCAGCAGTCTGCCAAACACAGATACGCAGTATTTT
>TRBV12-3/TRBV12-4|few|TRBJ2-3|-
CASPPGERDTQYF
TGTGCCAGCCCACCAGGGGAGCGGGATACGCAGTATTTT
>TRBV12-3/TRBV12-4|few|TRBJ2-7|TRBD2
CASTLASGSSYEQYF
TGTGCCAGCACCTTGGCTAGCGGGAGCTCCTACGAGCAGTACTTC
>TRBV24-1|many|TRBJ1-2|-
CATSDTTRSYTF
TGTGCCACCAGTGATACAACGAGGAGCTACACCTTC
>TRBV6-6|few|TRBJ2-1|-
CASSYFGTRSYNEQFF
TGTGCCAGCAGTTACTTCGGGACCCGCTCCTACAATGAGCAGTTCTTC
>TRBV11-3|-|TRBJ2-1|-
CASSSRFNHNEQFF
TGTGCCAGCAGCTCCCGGTTTAATCACAATGAGCAGTTCTTC
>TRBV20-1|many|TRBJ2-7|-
CSARASDGTYEQYF
TGCAGTGCTAGAGCCTCGGACGGTACCTACGAGCAGTACTTC
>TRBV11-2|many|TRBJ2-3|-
CASSLNRGSSTDTQYF
TGTGCCAGCAGCCTAAATAGAGGTTCTAGCACAGATACGCAGTATTTT
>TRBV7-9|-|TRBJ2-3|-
CASSDRGGATDTQYF
TGTGCCAGCAGCGATAGGGGGGGCGCAACAGATACGCAGTATTTT
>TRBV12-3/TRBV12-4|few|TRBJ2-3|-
CASSQLGGPTDTQYF
TGTGCCAGCAGTCAACTAGGGGGGCCCACAGATACGCAGTATTTT